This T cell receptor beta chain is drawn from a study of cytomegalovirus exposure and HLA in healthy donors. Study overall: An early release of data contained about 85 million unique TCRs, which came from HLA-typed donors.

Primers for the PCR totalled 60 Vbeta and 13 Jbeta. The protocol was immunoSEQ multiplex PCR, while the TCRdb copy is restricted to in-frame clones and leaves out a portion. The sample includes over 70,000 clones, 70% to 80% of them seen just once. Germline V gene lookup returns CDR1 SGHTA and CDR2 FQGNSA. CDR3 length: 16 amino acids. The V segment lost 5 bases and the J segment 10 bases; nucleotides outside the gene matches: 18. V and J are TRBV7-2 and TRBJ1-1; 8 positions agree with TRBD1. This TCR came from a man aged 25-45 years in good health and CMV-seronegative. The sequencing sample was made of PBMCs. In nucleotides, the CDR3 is TGTGCCAGCAGCGATCAACCGGGACAGGTGTTCTATGCAGCTTTCTTT. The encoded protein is CASSDQPGQVFYAAFF. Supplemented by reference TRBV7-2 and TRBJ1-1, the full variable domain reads GAGVSQSPSNKVTEKGKDVELRCDPISGHTALYWYRQSLGQGLEFLIYFQGNSAPDKSGLPSDRFSAERTGGSVSTLTIQRTQQEDSAVYLCASSDQPGQVFYAAFFGQGTRLTVV.